The 18 T cell receptor beta chains in this list originate from one sample, sequenced in a study of shared clonotypes between healthy human individuals. TCRdb's table, derived via immunoSEQ multiplex PCR, lists solely in-frame clones and lacks some. In the table there are over 1.5 million clones, around 98% of which are singletons. Sequenced input: naive CD4+ T cells sorted from blood. Subset meaning: CD45RA+ positively selected. The receptors were sampled from a man younger than 45 in good health.

This clone has a single count. The chain recombines TRBV6-1 with TRBJ1-5, with D perhaps matching TRBD1 (6 bases). The germline CDR1 and CDR2 sequences are MNHNS and SASEGT. The ends were cut back, 3 bases at V and 7 bases at J, with 10 bases in the middle. This CDR3 region has 13 residues. CDR3 region: CASSDRGHQPQHF. DNA of the CDR3: TGTGCCAGCAGTGACCGGGGGCACCAGCCCCAGCATTTT.

This sequence joins TRBV5-1 and TRBJ1-4; D is unresolved. Per the germline V gene, CDR1 is SGHRS and CDR2 is YFSETQ. The CDR3 covers 14 residues. V gave up 0 bases and J gave up 6 bases, with 9 bases separating them. CDR3 nucleotides: TGCGCCAGCAGCTTGGATGTCAGCGATGAAAAACTGTTTTTT. It translates to CASSLDVSDEKLFF.

This chain joins TRBV19 and TRBJ2-1; D not resolved. The CDR3 spans 15 residues. CDR1 LNHDA and CDR2 SQIVND come from the germline V gene (reference sequence). V lost 6 bases and J lost 0, with 12 bases in between. The CDR3 DNA sequence: TGTGCCAGTAGGGCTATCCCGAGCTCCTACAATGAGCAGTTCTTC. It yields the protein CASRAIPSSYNEQFF.

In this sample, this clone turned up a few times. Within the sample, other DNA sequences also encode this same CDR3. The V and J genes are TRBV5-1 and TRBJ2-3; no clear D gene. V was pared by 4 bases and J by 2 bases, with 5 bases between. Germline assignment: CDR1 SGHRS and CDR2 YFSETQ. There are 12 residues in the CDR3. CDR3 region: CASSLTTDTQYF. CDR3 bases: TGCGCCAGCAGCCTGACCACAGATACGCAGTATTTT.

CDR3 sequence (DNA): TGTGCCAGCAGTAGGGCAACTAATGAAAAACTGTTTTTT. It translates to CASSRATNEKLFF. V is TRBV6-5 and J is TRBJ1-4; unclear D gene. The germline CDR1 and CDR2 sequences are MNHEY and SVGAGI. The CDR3 is 13 residues long. Between the trimmed V and J ends, which lost 5 bases and 0 bases, there was a span of 4 bases.

For this clone: At the DNA level, this CDR3 is encoded by other sequences in the same sample as well. This chain uses TRBV5-1 with TRBJ2-7; 11 bases fit TRBD2. Trimming removed 4 bases from V and 0 bases from J; junction bases left unmatched: 3. Germline V gene data show CDR1 as SGHRS and CDR2 as YFSETQ. The CDR3 covers 15 residues. The CDR3 reads CASSTGTSGSYEQYF. CDR3 nucleotide sequence: TGCGCCAGCAGCACAGGGACTAGCGGCTCCTACGAGCAGTACTTC.

The chain carries TRBV12-5 and TRBJ2-3; D uncertain. V was trimmed by 1 base and J by 5 bases, leaving 7 bases between them. Germline V CDR1 and CDR2: LGHNT, FRNRAP. This CDR3 is built from 13 residues. CDR3 sequence: CASGLGALDTQYF. In nucleotides, the CDR3 is TGTGCTAGTGGTTTGGGGGCCCTAGATACGCAGTATTTT.

This chain uses TRBV6-1 with TRBJ1-2; D is unresolved. The V and J ends lost 6 bases and 7 bases respectively, with 18 bases between them. The CDR3 extends over 14 amino acids. Germline V CDR1 and CDR2: MNHNS, SASEGT. The CDR3 loop reads CASRTILTDGGYTF. The CDR3 bases are TGTGCCAGCAGGACAATTCTCACGGACGGTGGCTACACCTTC.

Comment on this clone: The same CDR3 also results from other DNA sequences found in this sample. This chain joins TRBV29-1 and TRBJ2-1; D remains ambiguous. Between the trimmed V and J ends, which lost 4 bases and 5 bases, there was a span of 6 bases. The length of the CDR3 is 11 residues. CDR1 is SQVTM, CDR2 ANQGSEA, per germline. The CDR3 sequence is CSVVGNNEQFF. The CDR3 DNA is TGCAGCGTTGTAGGAAACAATGAGCAGTTCTTC.

The chain couples TRBV7-3 to TRBJ2-7; 13 bases line up with TRBD2. The trim removed 5 bases at V and 0 bases at J, leaving 10 bases unmatched. The V gene's germline CDR1 is SGHTA and CDR2 FQGTGA. The CDR3 has 18 amino acids. The CDR3 coding sequence is TGTGCCAGCAGCCTTACCGGGACTAGCGGGACTAGCTCCTACGAGCAGTACTTC. Protein product: CASSLTGTSGTSSYEQYF.

Note on this clone: Within the sample, other DNA sequences also encode this same CDR3. The chain joins TRBV28 to TRBJ1-5; maybe TRBD1 (5 bases). Germline loops: CDR1 MDHEN, CDR2 SYDVKM. The CDR3 is 15 amino acids. Between the trimmed V and J ends, which lost 2 bases and 2 bases, there was a span of 10 bases. The CDR3 nucleotides read TGTGCCAGCAGTTTAGTCACAGGAGGCAATCAGCCCCAGCATTTT. This gives the protein CASSLVTGGNQPQHF.

The chain combines TRBV7-9 with TRBJ2-5, with TRBD2 identical over 13 bases. Germline assignment: CDR1 SEHNR and CDR2 FQNEAQ (reference sequence). This CDR3 is 17 amino acids long. The junction had 6 bases not matched to a gene; V was cut back by 5 bases and J by 0 bases. The CDR3 reads CASSRTSGRAYQETQYF. CDR3 nucleotides: TGTGCCAGCAGCCGAACTAGCGGGAGGGCCTACCAAGAGACCCAGTACTTC.

V and J are TRBV12-2 and TRBJ2-3; the table's D call, TRBD2, was not checked against the DNA. TRBV12-2 is a documented pseudogene. This CDR3 contains 20 residues. Here the CDR3 DNA reads TGTGCAAGTCGCTTTAAGTTTGGACTAGCGGGAGGGCCGAGCACAGATACGCAGTATTTT. Translating gives CASRFKFGLAGGPSTDTQYF.

This chain uses TRBV7-6 with TRBJ2-3, with no clear D. Germline V gene lookup returns CDR1 SGHVS and CDR2 FNYEAQ. V dropped 2 bases and J dropped 1 base, with 7 bases sitting between them. The CDR3 consists of 14 residues. Here the CDR3 reads CASSLSPGTDTQYF. The DNA for the CDR3 is TGTGCCAGCAGCTTAAGTCCCGGCACAGATACGCAGTATTTT.

V gene TRBV5-1 combines with J gene TRBJ1-1; D unclear. V was clipped by 6 bases and J by 2 bases, with 11 bases between them. CDR3 length equals 13 residues. Germline assignment: CDR1 SGHRS and CDR2 YFSETQ. For the CDR3, the DNA is TGCGCCAGCAAAAGGACGGAAAACACTGAAGCTTTCTTT. It translates to CASKRTENTEAFF.

The chain links TRBV7-3 to TRBJ2-2, with 7 bases that match TRBD1. The CDR3 loop spans 14 amino acids. The germline V gene has CDR1 SGHTA and CDR2 FQGTGA. V shed 3 bases, J shed 7 bases, and the junction held 5 bases outside the gene matches. CDR3 bases: TGTGCCAGCAGCTTGAAACAGGGGAACGGGGAGCTGTTTTTT. As protein: CASSLKQGNGELFF.

The V call is TRBV30, the J call TRBJ2-5; maybe TRBD2 (5 bases). Trimming stripped 8 bases from V and 13 bases from J, with 29 bases between. The CDR3 is 14 amino acids. Germline V gene sequence: CDR1 GTSNPN, CDR2 SVGIG (reference sequence). In nucleotides, the CDR3 is TGTGCCCACTCGGGGTTTTCGCAACAACTCGCCCCGTACTTC. This translates into CAHSGFSQQLAPYF.

On this clone: This sample also contains other DNA sequences that code for the same CDR3. J is TRBJ2-7 and V is TRBV29-1; 8 bases are shared with TRBD2. The ends lost 5 bases at V and 4 bases at J; junction bases unmatched: 7. Germline CDR1 reads SQVTM; CDR2 reads ANQGSEA. This CDR3 is 13 amino acids long. As DNA, the CDR3 is TGCAGCGTTACCAGCGGGAGCATTTACGAGCAGTACTTC. Translation: CSVTSGSIYEQYF.